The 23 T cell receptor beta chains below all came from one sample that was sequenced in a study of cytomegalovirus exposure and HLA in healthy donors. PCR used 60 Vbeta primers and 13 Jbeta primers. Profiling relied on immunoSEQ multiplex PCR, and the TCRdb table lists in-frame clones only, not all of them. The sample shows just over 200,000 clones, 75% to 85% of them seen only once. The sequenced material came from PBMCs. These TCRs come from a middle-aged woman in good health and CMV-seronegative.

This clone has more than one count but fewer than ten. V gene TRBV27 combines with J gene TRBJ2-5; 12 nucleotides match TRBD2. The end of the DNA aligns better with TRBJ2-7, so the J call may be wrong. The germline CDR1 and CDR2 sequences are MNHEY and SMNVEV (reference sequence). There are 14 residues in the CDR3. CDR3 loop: CASQGTSGLYEQYF. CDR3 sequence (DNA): TGTGCCAGCCAAGGGACTAGCGGGCTCTACGAGCAGTACTTC.

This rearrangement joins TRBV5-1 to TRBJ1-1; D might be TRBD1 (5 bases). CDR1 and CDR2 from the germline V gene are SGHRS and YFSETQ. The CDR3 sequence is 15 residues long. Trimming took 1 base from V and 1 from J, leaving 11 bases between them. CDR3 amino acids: CASSLLQGWNTEAFF. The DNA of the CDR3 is TGCGCCAGCAGCTTGTTGCAGGGTTGGAACACTGAAGCTTTCTTT.

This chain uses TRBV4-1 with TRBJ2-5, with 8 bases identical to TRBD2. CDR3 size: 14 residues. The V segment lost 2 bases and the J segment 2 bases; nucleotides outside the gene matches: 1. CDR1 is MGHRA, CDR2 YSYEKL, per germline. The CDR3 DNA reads TGCGCCAGCAGCCAACCGGGGGGGCAAGAGACCCAGTACTTC. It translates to CASSQPGGQETQYF.

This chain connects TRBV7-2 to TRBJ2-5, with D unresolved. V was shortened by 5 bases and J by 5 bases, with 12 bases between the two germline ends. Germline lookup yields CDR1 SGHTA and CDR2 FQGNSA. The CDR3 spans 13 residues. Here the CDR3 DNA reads TGTGCCAGCAGCCCCCGCCCCGAGGAGACCCAGTACTTC. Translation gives CASSPRPEETQYF.

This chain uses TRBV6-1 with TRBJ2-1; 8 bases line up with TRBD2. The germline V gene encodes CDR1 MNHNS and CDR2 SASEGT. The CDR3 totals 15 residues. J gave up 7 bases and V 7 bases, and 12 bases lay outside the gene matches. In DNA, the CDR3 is TGTGCCAGCAACCTTCCAGCGGGAGTAATTAATGAGCAGTTCTTC. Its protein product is CASNLPAGVINEQFF.

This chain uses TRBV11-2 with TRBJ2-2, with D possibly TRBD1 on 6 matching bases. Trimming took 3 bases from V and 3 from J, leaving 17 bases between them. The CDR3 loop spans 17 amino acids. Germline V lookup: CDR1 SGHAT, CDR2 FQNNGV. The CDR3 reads CASSFYSTTGYTGELFF. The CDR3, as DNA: TGTGCCAGCAGCTTCTATTCGACGACAGGCTACACCGGGGAGCTGTTTTTT.

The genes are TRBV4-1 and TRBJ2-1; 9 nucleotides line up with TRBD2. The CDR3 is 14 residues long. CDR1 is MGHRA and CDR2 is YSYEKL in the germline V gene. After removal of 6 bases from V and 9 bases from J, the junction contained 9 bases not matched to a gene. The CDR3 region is CASRGAGGPSEQFF. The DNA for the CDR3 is TGCGCCAGCAGGGGGGCGGGAGGGCCAAGTGAGCAGTTCTTC.

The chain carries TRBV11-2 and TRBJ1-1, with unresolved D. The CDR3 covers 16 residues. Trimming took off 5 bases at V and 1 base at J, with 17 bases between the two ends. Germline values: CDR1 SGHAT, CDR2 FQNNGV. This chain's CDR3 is CASSQRGTGTNTEAFF. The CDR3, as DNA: TGTGCCAGCAGCCAAAGAGGTACGGGAACGAACACTGAAGCTTTCTTT.

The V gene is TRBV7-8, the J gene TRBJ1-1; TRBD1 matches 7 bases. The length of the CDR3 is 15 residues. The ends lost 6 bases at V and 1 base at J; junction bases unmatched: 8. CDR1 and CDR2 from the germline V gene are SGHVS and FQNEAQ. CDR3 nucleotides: TGTGCCAGCAGTTCTAACAGGGGCAGGAACACTGAAGCTTTCTTT. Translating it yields CASSSNRGRNTEAFF.

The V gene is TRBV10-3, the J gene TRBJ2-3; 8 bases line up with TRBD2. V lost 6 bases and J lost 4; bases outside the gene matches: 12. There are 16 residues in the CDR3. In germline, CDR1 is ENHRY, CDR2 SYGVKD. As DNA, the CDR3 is TGTGCCATCAGCTCGTTTGCGGGCGGGAGGTCAGATACGCAGTATTTT. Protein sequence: CAISSFAGGRSDTQYF.

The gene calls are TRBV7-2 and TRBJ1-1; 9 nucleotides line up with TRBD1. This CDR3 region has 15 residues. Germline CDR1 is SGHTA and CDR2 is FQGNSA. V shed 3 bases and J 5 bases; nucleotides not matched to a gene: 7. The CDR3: CASSFEAGTGTEAFF. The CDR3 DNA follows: TGTGCCAGCAGCTTCGAAGCCGGGACAGGGACTGAAGCTTTCTTT.

The DNA of the CDR3 is TGCGCCAGCAGGGGACAGCAGAACACCGGGGAGCTGTTTTTT. This encodes CASRGQQNTGELFF. This chain links TRBV5-1 with TRBJ2-2, with 7 bases that match TRBD1. CDR3 size: 14 residues. CDR1 SGHRS and CDR2 YFSETQ come from the germline V gene. J gave up 1 base and V 5 bases, and 2 bases lay outside the gene matches. Together with reference TRBV5-1 and TRBJ2-2, the CDR3 gives the full variable domain: KAGVTQTPRYLIKTRGQQVTLSCSPISGHRSVSWYQQTPGQGLQFLFEYFSETQRNKGNFPGRFSGRQFSNSRSEMNVSTLELGDSALYLCASRGQQNTGELFFGEGSRLTVL.

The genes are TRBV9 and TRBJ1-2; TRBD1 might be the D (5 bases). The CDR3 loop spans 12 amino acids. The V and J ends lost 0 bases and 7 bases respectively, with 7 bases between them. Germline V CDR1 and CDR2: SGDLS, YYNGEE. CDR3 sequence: CASSVAGSGYTF. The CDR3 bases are TGTGCCAGCAGCGTAGCAGGGTCTGGCTACACCTTC.

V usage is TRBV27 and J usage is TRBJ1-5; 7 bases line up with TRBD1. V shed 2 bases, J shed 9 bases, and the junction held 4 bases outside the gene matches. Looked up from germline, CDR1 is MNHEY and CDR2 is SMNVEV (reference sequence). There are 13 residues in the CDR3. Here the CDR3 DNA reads TGTGCCAGCAGTTTACAACAGGGGTTGCCCCAGCATTTT. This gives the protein CASSLQQGLPQHF.

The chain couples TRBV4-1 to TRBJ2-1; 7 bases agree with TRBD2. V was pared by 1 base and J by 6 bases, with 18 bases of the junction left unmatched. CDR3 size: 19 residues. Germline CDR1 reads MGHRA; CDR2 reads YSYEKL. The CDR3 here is CASSQAPMGGRGTGNEQFF. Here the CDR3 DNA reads TGCGCCAGCAGCCAAGCCCCAATGGGCGGGAGAGGGACGGGCAATGAGCAGTTCTTC.

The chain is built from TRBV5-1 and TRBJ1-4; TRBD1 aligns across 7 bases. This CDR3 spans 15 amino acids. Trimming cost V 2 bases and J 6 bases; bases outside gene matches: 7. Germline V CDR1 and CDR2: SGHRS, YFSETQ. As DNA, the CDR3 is TGCGCCAGCAGCTTCAGACAGGGCCCGGATGAAAAACTGTTTTTT. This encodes CASSFRQGPDEKLFF.

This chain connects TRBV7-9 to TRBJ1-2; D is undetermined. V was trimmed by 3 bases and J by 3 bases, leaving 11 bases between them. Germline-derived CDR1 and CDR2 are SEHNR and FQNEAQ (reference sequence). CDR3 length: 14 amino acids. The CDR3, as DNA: TGTGCCAGCAGCTTCAATCCGCGGGACTATGGCTACACCTTC. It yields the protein CASSFNPRDYGYTF.

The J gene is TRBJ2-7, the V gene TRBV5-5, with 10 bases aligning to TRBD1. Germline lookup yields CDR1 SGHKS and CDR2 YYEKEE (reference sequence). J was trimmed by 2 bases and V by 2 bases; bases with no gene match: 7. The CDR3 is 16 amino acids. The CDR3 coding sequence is TGTGCCAGCAGCTTAACATTGGGGACAGGGGCCTACGAGCAGTACTTC. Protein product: CASSLTLGTGAYEQYF.

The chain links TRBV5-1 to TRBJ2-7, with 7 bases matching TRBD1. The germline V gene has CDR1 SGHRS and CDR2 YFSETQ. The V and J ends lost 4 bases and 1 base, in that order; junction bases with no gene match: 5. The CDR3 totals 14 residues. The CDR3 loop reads CASSPPGQSYEQYF. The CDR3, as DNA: TGCGCCAGCAGCCCTCCGGGACAGTCCTACGAGCAGTACTTC.

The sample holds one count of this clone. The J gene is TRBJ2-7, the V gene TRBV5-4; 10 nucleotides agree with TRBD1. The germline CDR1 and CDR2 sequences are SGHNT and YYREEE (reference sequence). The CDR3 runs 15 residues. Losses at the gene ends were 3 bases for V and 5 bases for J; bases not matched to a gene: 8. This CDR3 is CASSSSGQGHHEQYF. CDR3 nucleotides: TGTGCCAGCAGCTCCTCGGGACAGGGGCACCACGAGCAGTACTTC.

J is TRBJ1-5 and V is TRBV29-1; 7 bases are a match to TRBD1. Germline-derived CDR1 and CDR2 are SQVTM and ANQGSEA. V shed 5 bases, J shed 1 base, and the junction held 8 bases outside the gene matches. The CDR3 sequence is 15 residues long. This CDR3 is CSVLVDRVSNQPQHF. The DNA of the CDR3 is TGCAGCGTTCTTGTAGACAGGGTGAGCAATCAGCCCCAGCATTTT.

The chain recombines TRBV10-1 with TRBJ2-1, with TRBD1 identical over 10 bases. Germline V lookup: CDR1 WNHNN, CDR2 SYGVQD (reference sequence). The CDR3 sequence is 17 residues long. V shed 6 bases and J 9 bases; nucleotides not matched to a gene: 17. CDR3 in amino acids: CASSQDPGTGEWSEQFF. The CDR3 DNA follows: TGCGCCAGCAGCCAGGACCCCGGGACAGGGGAGTGGAGTGAGCAGTTCTTC.

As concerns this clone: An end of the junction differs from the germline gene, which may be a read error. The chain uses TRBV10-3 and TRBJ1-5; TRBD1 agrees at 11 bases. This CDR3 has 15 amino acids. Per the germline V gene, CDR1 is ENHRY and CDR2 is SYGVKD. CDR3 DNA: TGTGCCAACAGTGAGGGACAGGGGGGCAATCAGCCCCAGCATTTT. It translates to CANSEGQGGNQPQHF.